This T cell receptor (beta chain) was recovered during a study of CD8 T cells in Susac syndrome. Each Susac syndrome patient had definite or probable disease by recently defined criteria. Random hexamers were used to reverse transcribe 0.5 to 1 ug of RNA. The CDR3 of TCR beta was amplified by immunoSEQ multiplex PCR across 54 Vbeta and 13 Jbeta. TCRdb passed the immunoSEQ multiplex PCR reads through MiXCR, listing each CDR3 protein once. The data show 75,000 to 80,000 distinct CDR3 sequences, with approximately 95% seen just once and more than 0.4% held by the top ten. The CDR3 has 14 residues. CDR1 is SGHTA, CDR2 FQGNSA, per germline. The V gene end was trimmed by 5 bases and the J gene end by 7 bases; junction bases not matched to a gene: 7.

This sequence was found in a human donor with Susac syndrome. Sequencing used CD8+ T cells from PBMCs. V gene TRBV7-2 combines with J gene TRBJ2-1; 8 bases map to TRBD2. CDR3 protein: CASSRPGLVNEQFF. For the CDR3, the DNA is TGTGCCAGCAGCCGCCCGGGACTAGTTAATGAGCAGTTCTTC.